These T cell receptor beta chains were read from a single sample in a study of shared clonotypes between healthy human individuals. Sequenced by immunoSEQ multiplex PCR; TCRdb stores in-frame clones only, minus some. Of 600,000 to 750,000 clones in the sample, about 90% were seen once. Sequencing was performed on memory CD8+ T cells from PBMCs. The receptor set was obtained from a man aged 18 to 30 in good health. Some clones in this sample may be carry-over from other donors' samples. CDR3s leave out the opening cysteine and the closing phenylalanine or tryptophan. The size entry is marked missing in some rows and otherwise reads once, few, many or a size class.

clone size | V gene | CDR3 protein
NA | TRBV10-3 | AISAIERVEYNEQF
once | TRBV29-1 | SVEATGLANYGYT
NA | TRBV5-1 | ASSPPLNHGTGELF
once | TRBV28 | ASSLYPTSESTDTQY
NA | TRBV14 | ASSPVLYNEQF
NA | TRBV9 | ASSVSVLAGDYEQY
NA | TRBV29-1 | SVEPLALSYNEQF
NA | TRBV7-9 | ASSSGEQGREQY
NA | TRBV29-1 | SVRLAGENEQF
NA | TRBV9 | ASSAPQGVSSYEQY
NA | TRBV9 | ASSPTGYGYT
few | TRBV25-1 | ASSYPGRDTEAF
NA | TRBV4-3 | ASSQEGGRDTQY
NA | TRBV28 | ASSKGNTIY
NA | TRBV7-3 | ASSLFGRYYNEQF
once | TRBV29-1 | SAGGVDRGTYEQY
NA | TRBV11-3 | ASSLSGEQY
NA | TRBV9 | ASSPQGGGYT
NA | TRBV13 | ASSFGGTYNEQF
NA | TRBV6-6 | ASTASGELF
NA | TRBV4-1 | ASSQAGLASYNEQF
few | TRBV5-1 | ASSGDRNTEAF
NA | TRBV19 | ASSIGGPRGTEAF
NA | TRBV28 | ASRGVERSYNEQF
NA | TRBV27 | ASSRGWANEQF
NA | TRBV9 | ASARGGTTDTQY
NA | TRBV13 | ASSPVRDWVEAF
NA | TRBV27 | ATAGEWYNEQF
NA | TRBV10-3 | AISEPQGAIYEQY
NA | TRBV9 | ASSVEGLPFQYPQY
NA | TRBV7-2 | ASSLIGTITGDTEAF
NA | TRBV27 | ASRANLDRGTNQPQH
NA | TRBV27 | ASSTRTGGGYGYT
NA | TRBV16 | ASSQAGVTTNEKLF
NA | TRBV4-2 | ASSPGLAGDRPYEQY